The following is a T cell receptor (beta chain) sequence with its context. What it binds is not known. Just one base apart from a much larger clone, this may be a read error. In making TCR beta libraries, quantitative 5'-RACE with molecular barcodes was used. One entry per CDR3 protein, called by TCRdb with MiXCR from the 5' RACE reads. The repertoire includes around 770,000 distinct CDR3 sequences, about 11% of them detected once, and around 0.51% sits in the top ten. The data stem from a study of CD8 T cells in ankylosing spondylitis. Study-wide points: In ankylosing spondylitis blood, a motif of eight highly homologous TCR beta variants appeared characteristic. Earlier literature documents some of the motif variants in reactive arthritis synovial fluid and blood.

Sample: blood, either unsorted or a sorted T cell fraction (not recorded which). The receptor's source is a male donor with ankylosing spondylitis.

The CDR3 loop is CASSSGQDAQYF. For the CDR3, the DNA is TGTGCCAGCAGCTCCGGACAGGATGCGCAGTATTTT. The chain employs TRBV7-6 and TRBJ2-3, with 7 positions matching TRBD1. In germline, CDR1 is SGHVS, CDR2 FNYEAQ. The CDR3 has 12 amino acids. Trimming removed 4 bases from V and 10 bases from J; junction bases left unmatched: 5.